This T cell receptor beta chain was recorded in a study of OX40 agonist ivuxolimab in advanced cancers. In this sample, this clone turned up a few times. The V gene's germline CDR1 is SGHAT and CDR2 FQDESV (reference sequence). The ends were cut back, 3 bases at V and 3 bases at J, with 9 bases in the middle. The CDR3 consists of 13 residues. Method: immunoSEQ multiplex PCR; TCRdb's copy keeps in-frame clones and lacks some. The sample lists about 34,000 clones; around 80% were seen once. The sequenced sample was CD4+ or CD8+ T cells sorted from blood, obtained in a trial of the OX40 agonist ivuxolimab. The TCR sequence derives from an adult with an advanced solid tumor such as melanoma, head and neck, liver or kidney cancer. This sequence joins TRBV11-1 and TRBJ2-7; no reliable D call. The CDR3 nucleotides read TGTGCCAGCAGCTTGGTACCGAACTACGAGCAGTACTTC. It codes for CASSLVPNYEQYF.